Listed below are T cell receptor beta chains from one sample, sequenced in a study of a mutant IDH1 vaccine in newly diagnosed glioma. The antigens of these receptors remain unknown. Profiling relied on immunoSEQ multiplex PCR, and the TCRdb table lists in-frame clones only, not all of them. Of about 21,000 clones listed, roughly nine tenths were seen once; the top ten hold under 7.5%. The input for sequencing was PBMCs, taken from a glioma patient whose treatment included an IDH1 peptide vaccine. The receptors stem from a woman aged 40 to 49 with glioma. The CDR3 runs from the conserved cysteine through the conserved F or W. The order of the fields is J gene, clone size, V gene, D gene, CDR3 DNA, CDR3 protein. The D gene is left open where the match is weak. Size is stated for part of the rows, as once, few or many counts, or as a class when the clone is expanded.

>TRBJ1-2|NA|TRBV2|TRBD1
TGTGCCAGTCGGGACAGGGGGGCCTATGGCTACACCTTC
CASRDRGAYGYTF
>TRBJ1-5|NA|TRBV5-8|NA
TGTGCCAGCAGCCATAACCGACAGCGTAAGCCCCAGCATTTT
CASSHNRQRKPQHF
>TRBJ1-1|NA|TRBV2|NA
TGTGCCAGCAGTGAGAGGGGGGCTCGGAACACTGAAGCTTTCTTT
CASSERGARNTEAFF
>TRBJ1-5|NA|TRBV7-8|NA
TGTGCCAGCAGCCCAATGTCGAGGAATCAGCCCCAGCATTTT
CASSPMSRNQPQHF
>TRBJ2-7|NA|TRBV5-1|NA
TGCGCCAGCAGCCCGAAATCAGGGGTGGGGCAGTACTTC
CASSPKSGVGQYF
>TRBJ1-1|NA|TRBV19|NA
TGTGCCAGTAGTATCGGGGCGAACACTGAAGCTTTCTTT
CASSIGANTEAFF
>TRBJ1-1|NA|TRBV30|NA
TGTGCCTGGAGTGTATCAGGGGTTGGCGCTGAAGCTTTCTTT
CAWSVSGVGAEAFF
>TRBJ1-5|NA|TRBV28|TRBD1
TGTGCCAGCAGTCCAGGGGGTGGTGGCAATCAGCCCCAGCATTTT
CASSPGGGGNQPQHF
>TRBJ1-2|NA|TRBV6-5|NA
TGTGCCACCCACACGATGACAGCTCTCTATGGCTACACCTTC
CATHTMTALYGYTF
>TRBJ1-2|NA|TRBV27|NA
TGTGCCAGCACCCCTGGGGCAGCAAAAGGGGCTTATGGCTACACCTTC
CASTPGAAKGAYGYTF
>TRBJ1-5|NA|TRBV6-6|NA
TGTGCCAGCAGTTACCGGGGGAGCAATCAGCCCCAGCATTTT
CASSYRGSNQPQHF
>TRBJ1-1|once|TRBV6-5|TRBD1
TGTGCCAGCAGGGACAGGCGATACACTGAAGCTTTCTTT
CASRDRRYTEAFF
>TRBJ1-4|NA|TRBV6-5|NA
TGTGCCAGCACCCAGTCGGGGGTCGGAAAACTGTTTTTT
CASTQSGVGKLFF
>TRBJ2-5|once|TRBV5-1|TRBD2
TGCGCCAGCAGCTGGGGACTAGCTAAAGAGACCCAGTACTTC
CASSWGLAKETQYF
>TRBJ2-7|NA|TRBV5-4|TRBD2
TGTGCCAGCAGCGGCTGGACTAGCGGGACCTACGAGCAGTACTTC
CASSGWTSGTYEQYF
>TRBJ1-2|NA|TRBV30|TRBD1
TGTGCCTCAACACCAGGGGGGGCTAACTATGGCTACACCTTC
CASTPGGANYGYTF
>TRBJ1-1|once|TRBV30|NA
TGTGCCTGGAGTGGGAGGCGGCAGACGAACACTGAAGCTTTCTTT
CAWSGRRQTNTEAFF
>TRBJ1-1|NA|TRBV10-3|NA
TGTGCCATCAGTGGGACGGACCGCCGGAACACTGAAGCTTTCTTT
CAISGTDRRNTEAFF
>TRBJ1-1|NA|TRBV25-1|NA
TGTGCCAGCAGTGACATGAACACTGAAGCTTTCTTT
CASSDMNTEAFF
>TRBJ1-5|NA|TRBV19|NA
TGTGCCAGTACCCCTACCGGAGTCTACAATCAGCCCCAGCATTTT
CASTPTGVYNQPQHF
>TRBJ1-1|NA|TRBV19|TRBD1
TGTGCCAGTAGTATACGTCCCGGGACAGGGAGGGGTTTAATCGGGACTGAAGCTTTCTTT
CASSIRPGTGRGLIGTEAFF
>TRBJ1-5|NA|TRBV2|NA
TGTGCCAGCAGGCCGGGGTTTAATCAGCCCCAGCATTTT
CASRPGFNQPQHF
>TRBJ2-1|NA|TRBV4-2|TRBD2
TGTGCCAGCAGCCGGAGCGGGGGGGATACCTACAATGAGCAGTTCTTC
CASSRSGGDTYNEQFF
>TRBJ2-1|NA|TRBV2|NA
TGTGCCAGCAGACTACCCGGGTTAGGAAATGAGCAGTTCTTC
CASRLPGLGNEQFF
>TRBJ1-2|NA|TRBV2|TRBD1
TGTGCCAGCATGAGGGTGCAGGGGGCCCTAGACTACACCTTC
CASMRVQGALDYTF
>TRBJ1-2|NA|TRBV6-5|NA
TGTGCCAGCAGTCTGTTACGGGGGTCTGGCGGCTACACCTTC
CASSLLRGSGGYTF
>TRBJ1-4|NA|TRBV18|NA
TGTGCCAGCTCATGGGACTCGGCGGGGAAGAATGAAAAACTGTTTTTT
CASSWDSAGKNEKLFF
>TRBJ2-7|NA|TRBV30|NA
TGTGCCTGGAAGGGCAGTCCCTACGAGCAGTACTTC
CAWKGSPYEQYF
>TRBJ2-1|NA|TRBV4-2|NA
TGTGCCAGCAGCCAAGGGGTAAGATCCTACAATGAGCAGTTCTTC
CASSQGVRSYNEQFF
>TRBJ2-1|NA|TRBV5-4|TRBD1
TGTGCCAGCAGCCAAAGGACAGGGGATCTGTTCTTC
CASSQRTGDLFF
>TRBJ2-7|NA|TRBV25-1|NA
TGTGCCAGCAGGCGGGAAATACCCTACGAGCAGTACTTC
CASRREIPYEQYF
>TRBJ1-5|NA|TRBV6-6|NA
TGTGCCAGCAGTTACGAACAGCCAGATCAGCCCCAGCATTTT
CASSYEQPDQPQHF
>TRBJ1-2|few|TRBV4-1|NA
TGCGCCAGCAGCCCTCCGATACTCAGGCTACGCGGCTACACCTTC
CASSPPILRLRGYTF
>TRBJ2-7|NA|TRBV14|TRBD2
TGTGCCAGCAGCCAAGGAAAGGGCGGGAGGGCCGGGTACGAGCAGTACTTC
CASSQGKGGRAGYEQYF
>TRBJ1-5|NA|TRBV2|NA
TGTGCCAGCAGCCCTTCCCCGCCTACAACCTATAGCAATCAGCCCCAGCATTTT
CASSPSPPTTYSNQPQHF
>TRBJ2-2|NA|TRBV7-2|NA
TGTGCCAGCAGCTTAGGCGGGGCGCTTATCGGGAACGGGGAGCTGTTTTTT
CASSLGGALIGNGELFF
>TRBJ1-1|NA|TRBV5-5|NA
TGTGCCAGCAGCGGAGGGGCCCAACCGAACACTGAAGCTTTCTTT
CASSGGAQPNTEAFF
>TRBJ2-7|NA|TRBV30|TRBD2
TGTGCCTGGAGTGCGGGAGGGGCCGAGCAGTACTTC
CAWSAGGAEQYF
>TRBJ2-3|few|TRBV10-3|NA
TGTGCCATCAGTGATTCCGGGACGGGAGCGGATACGCAGTATTTT
CAISDSGTGADTQYF
>TRBJ1-4|NA|TRBV5-6|TRBD1
TGTGCCAGCAGCGGGACCGGGACAGGGGAAGGAAAACTGTTTTTT
CASSGTGTGEGKLFF
>TRBJ1-5|NA|TRBV6-5|NA
TGTGCCAGCAGTTCCAGAGGACAGTATAGCAATCAGCCCCAGCATTTT
CASSSRGQYSNQPQHF
>TRBJ1-1|NA|TRBV7-9|TRBD1
TGTGCCAGCAGCGCGCGACAGGGGGCGAACACTGAAGCTTTCTTT
CASSARQGANTEAFF
>TRBJ1-2|NA|TRBV5-6|NA
TGTGCCACCTGGCGTCGACAGGCAAACTATGGCTACACCTTC
CATWRRQANYGYTF
>TRBJ1-2|NA|TRBV19|NA
TGTGCCAGTAGTGATCGAAGATATGGCTACACCTTC
CASSDRRYGYTF
>TRBJ1-2|NA|TRBV5-1|TRBD1
TGCGCCAGCAGCTTGGCGGCAGGGGGCGATGGCTACACCTTC
CASSLAAGGDGYTF
>TRBJ1-1|NA|TRBV6-1|NA
TGTGCCAGCAGTTCTACATTTAACACTGAAGCTTTCTTT
CASSSTFNTEAFF
>TRBJ1-2|NA|TRBV6-5|NA
TGTGCCAGCAGTTATTTAACGGAGTCCTATGGCTACACCTTC
CASSYLTESYGYTF
>TRBJ1-1|NA|TRBV2|NA
TGTGCCAGCAGTGATTGGACTGAAGCTTTCTTT
CASSDWTEAFF
>TRBJ1-5|once|TRBV7-2|TRBD1
TGTGCCAGCAGCTTTCCTCGGGACAGTTATAGCAATCAGCCCCAGCATTTT
CASSFPRDSYSNQPQHF
>TRBJ1-1|NA|TRBV6-1|NA
TGTGCCAGCAGTGAAGGTTACGGGAGTGTGACTGAAGCTTTCTTT
CASSEGYGSVTEAFF
>TRBJ1-2|once|TRBV25-1|TRBD1
TGTGCCAGCAGTGACCCCGGGACAGGGAACTATGGCTACACCTTC
CASSDPGTGNYGYTF
>TRBJ2-1|NA|TRBV2|NA
TGTGCCAGCAGTGATCTCGTTGAGCAGTTCTTC
CASSDLVEQFF